This TCR beta chain was found in a study of shared clonotypes between healthy human individuals. Study-level information: Donors, aged 18 to 49, were a couple of women and a few men.

This CDR3 spans 14 amino acids. Between the trimmed V and J ends, which lost 3 bases and 1 base, there was a span of 10 bases. Germline V lookup: CDR1 SGHDT, CDR2 YYEEEE. The investigators split CD4+ cells into a CD45RA+ naive subset and a CD45RA-negative memory subset. Here immunoSEQ multiplex PCR was the method, and the copy in TCRdb shows in-frame clones only, minus some. The table has around 980,000 clones, 75% to 80% seen once. This receptor was obtained from a man younger than 35 in good health. Some clones in this sample may be carry-over from other donors' samples. The chain employs TRBV5-6 and TRBJ1-1; D uncertain. Specimen: memory CD4+ T cells from PBMCs. The sample's subset: CD45RA-negative fraction. The DNA for the CDR3 is TGTGCCAGCAGCTATAGGACCGGGAACACTGAAGCTTTCTTT. It translates to CASSYRTGNTEAFF. Based on the CDR3 plus reference TRBV5-6 and TRBJ1-1, the full variable domain is DAGVTQSPTHLIKTRGQQVTLRCSPKSGHDTVSWYQQALGQGPQFIFQYYEEEERQRGNFPDRFSGHQFPNYSSELNVNALLLGDSALYLCASSYRTGNTEAFFGQGTRLTVV.